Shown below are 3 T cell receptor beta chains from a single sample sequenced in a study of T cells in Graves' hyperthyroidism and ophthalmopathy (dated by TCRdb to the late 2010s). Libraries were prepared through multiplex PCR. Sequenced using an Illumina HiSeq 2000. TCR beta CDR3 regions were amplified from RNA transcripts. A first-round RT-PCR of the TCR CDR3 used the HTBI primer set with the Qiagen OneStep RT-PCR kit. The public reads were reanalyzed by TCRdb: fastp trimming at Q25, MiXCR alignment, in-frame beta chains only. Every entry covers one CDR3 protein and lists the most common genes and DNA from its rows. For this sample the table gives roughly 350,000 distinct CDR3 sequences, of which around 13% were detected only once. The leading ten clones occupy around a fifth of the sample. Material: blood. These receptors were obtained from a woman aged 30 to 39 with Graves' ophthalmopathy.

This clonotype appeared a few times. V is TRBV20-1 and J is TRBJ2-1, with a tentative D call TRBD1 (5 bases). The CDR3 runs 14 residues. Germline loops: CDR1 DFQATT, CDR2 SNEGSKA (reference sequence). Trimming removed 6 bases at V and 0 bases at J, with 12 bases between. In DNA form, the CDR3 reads TGCAGTGCAAAGGACAAACACTCCTACAATGAGCAGTTCTTC. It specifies CSAKDKHSYNEQFF.

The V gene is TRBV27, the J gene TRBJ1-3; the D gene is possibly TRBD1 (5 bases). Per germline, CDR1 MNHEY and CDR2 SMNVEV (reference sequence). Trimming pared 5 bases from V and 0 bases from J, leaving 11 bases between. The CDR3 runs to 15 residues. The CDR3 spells CASSRGGSSGNTIYF. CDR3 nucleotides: TGTGCCAGCAGTCGGGGGGGGAGCTCTGGAAACACCATATATTTT.

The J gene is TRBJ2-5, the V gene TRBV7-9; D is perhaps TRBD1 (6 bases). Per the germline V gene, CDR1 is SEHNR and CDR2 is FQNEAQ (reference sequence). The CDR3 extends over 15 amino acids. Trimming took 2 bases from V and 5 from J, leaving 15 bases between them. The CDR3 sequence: CASSLSFGQGETQYF. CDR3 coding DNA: TGTGCCAGCAGCTTAAGCTTTGGGCAGGGGGAGACCCAGTACTTC.